A single sample gave rise to the 17 T cell receptor beta chains below, sequenced in a study of OX40 agonist ivuxolimab in advanced cancers. Data came from immunoSEQ multiplex PCR; TCRdb stores just in-frame clones and leaves some out. The data show 55,000 to 70,000 clones, with approximately 83% seen just once and more than 1.4% held by the top ten. The sequencing used CD4+ or CD8+ T cells sorted from blood, collected in a trial of the OX40 agonist ivuxolimab. The receptor source for this set is an adult with an advanced solid tumor such as melanoma, head and neck, liver or kidney cancer.

The V and J genes are TRBV7-6 and TRBJ1-2, with 7 bases that match TRBD1. The CDR3 covers 18 residues. Losses at the gene ends were 4 bases for V and 7 bases for J; bases not matched to a gene: 21. Germline-derived CDR1 and CDR2 are SGHVS and FNYEAQ. The CDR3 DNA follows: TGTGCCAGCAGCTCCGCCTTGGGGGAGGGGGCGCGGTACGCTGGCTACACCTTC. Its translation is CASSSALGEGARYAGYTF.

The rearrangement uses TRBV30 and TRBJ2-2; D is unclear. The CDR3 spans 15 residues. Germline V gene lookup returns CDR1 GTSNPN and CDR2 SVGIG (reference sequence). Trimming shortened V by 6 bases and J by 7 bases, and 21 bases separated the two germline ends. The DNA for the CDR3 is TGTGCCTGTCCGCGAGCATCTTTTACCGGCGGGGAGCTGTTTTTT. As protein: CACPRASFTGGELFF.

The genes are TRBV18 and TRBJ2-5; D unresolved. V gave up 3 bases and J gave up 1 base, with 6 bases separating them. CDR3 length: 13 amino acids. Germline V gene data show CDR1 as KGHSH and CDR2 as LQKENI. DNA for the CDR3: TGTGCCAGCTCACCTCCGACCCAAGAGACCCAGTACTTC. Translating gives CASSPPTQETQYF.

This chain uses TRBV5-1 with TRBJ1-1; 7 nucleotides match TRBD1. This CDR3 is built from 14 residues. V shed 7 bases and J 2 bases; nucleotides not matched to a gene: 8. Germline V gene data show CDR1 as SGHRS and CDR2 as YFSETQ. The DNA of the CDR3 is TGCGCCAGCGGCTCGGGACAGCTTAACACTGAAGCTTTCTTT. Amino acids: CASGSGQLNTEAFF.

V and J are TRBV6-5 and TRBJ1-1; TRBD1 agrees at 7 bases. The ends lost 5 bases at V and 6 bases at J; junction bases unmatched: 6. The germline V gene encodes CDR1 MNHEY and CDR2 SVGAGI. CDR3 length: 13 residues. The CDR3 DNA follows: TGTGCCAGCAGTGGGCACAGGGGCTCTGAAGCTTTCTTT. It specifies CASSGHRGSEAFF.

This clone is a singleton in its sample. The chain carries TRBV6-1 and TRBJ2-2; unclear D gene. The CDR3 totals 13 residues. Trimming stripped 6 bases from V and 10 bases from J, with 15 bases between. In germline, CDR1 is MNHNS, CDR2 SASEGT. CDR3 nucleotide sequence: TGTGCCAGCAGGCCCACGGGTTACGTGGAGCTGTTTTTT. Translated, it gives CASRPTGYVELFF.

The V call is TRBV28, the J call TRBJ1-1, with D perhaps TRBD1 (6 bases). This CDR3 comprises 15 residues. The V and J ends lost 5 bases and 3 bases respectively, with 16 bases between them. Germline-derived CDR1 and CDR2 are MDHEN and SYDVKM. Here the CDR3 reads CASSLPRGTHTEAFF. The CDR3 DNA reads TGTGCCAGCAGTCTACCTAGAGGGACACACACTGAAGCTTTCTTT.

This clone appeared a few times. The chain carries TRBV15 and TRBJ1-2; 8 positions agree with TRBD1. CDR1 is LNHNV, CDR2 YYDKDF, per germline (reference sequence). The CDR3 covers 14 residues. The J segment lost 4 bases and the V segment lost 1 base, leaving 2 bases of the junction unmatched. The chain's CDR3 is CATSRAGQGYGYTF. CDR3 bases: TGTGCCACCAGCAGAGCAGGACAGGGCTATGGCTACACCTTC.

The rearrangement joins TRBV6-5 to TRBJ1-6; D is uncertain. Trimming stripped 2 bases from V and 7 bases from J, with 9 bases between. CDR1 and CDR2 from the germline V gene are MNHEY and SVGAGI. The CDR3 spans 14 residues. This chain's CDR3 is CASSYGPPNSPLHF. The CDR3 DNA reads as TGTGCCAGCAGTTACGGACCCCCAAATTCACCCCTCCACTTT.

The chain combines TRBV6-5 with TRBJ2-7; D tentatively reads TRBD1 or TRBD2 (6 bases each). CDR1 is MNHEY, CDR2 SVGAGI, per germline. This CDR3 region has 14 residues. V shed 6 bases and J shed 3 bases, with 15 bases lying between them. CDR3 DNA sequence: TGTGCCAGCAGAGACAGGCGGGGTTACTACGAGCAGTACTTC. It is translated as CASRDRRGYYEQYF.

The J gene is TRBJ2-3, the V gene TRBV19, with D perhaps TRBD2 (6 bases). The length of the CDR3 is 14 residues. V was trimmed by 6 bases and J by 5 bases, leaving 15 bases between them. CDR1 LNHDA and CDR2 SQIVND come from the germline V gene (reference sequence). CDR3 sequence (DNA): TGTGCCAGTAGGTCCTTAGGAGGGAGAGATACGCAGTATTTT. It translates to CASRSLGGRDTQYF.

The CDR3 DNA is TGTGCCAGCAGTACCGGAGCAGGGAATCAGCCCCAGCATTTT. Protein sequence: CASSTGAGNQPQHF. The chain employs TRBV6-6 and TRBJ1-5; a possible D gene is TRBD1 (5 bases). Germline V gene data show CDR1 as MNHNY and CDR2 as SVGAGI (reference sequence). Trimming cost V 5 bases and J 4 bases, with 12 bases left between them. This CDR3 comprises 14 residues.

The rearrangement links TRBV5-1 to TRBJ1-1, with D uncertain. CDR1 and CDR2 (germline): SGHRS, YFSETQ. The V end was cut by 2 bases, the J end by 8 bases, with 16 bases between. CDR3 length equals 14 residues. The CDR3 loop reads CASSLKSSGSEAFF. The CDR3 DNA reads TGCGCCAGCAGCTTAAAGAGTTCGGGGTCGGAAGCTTTCTTT.

The V gene is TRBV5-8, the J gene TRBJ2-4; D is possibly TRBD2 (7 bases). Trimming pared 1 base from V and 9 bases from J, leaving 14 bases between. Per the germline V gene, CDR1 is SGHTS and CDR2 is YDEGEE. The CDR3 contains 14 residues. CDR3 DNA sequence: TGTGCCAGCAGCTTGCGGGGGGCTGGGGGCATTCAGTACTTC. This encodes CASSLRGAGGIQYF.

CDR3 DNA: TGCGCCAGCAGCTTGGGGTCAGGGTTCGACGAGCAGTACTTC. Translation: CASSLGSGFDEQYF. This chain links TRBV5-1 with TRBJ2-7; D might be TRBD1 (5 bases). The CDR3 length is 14 residues. The V gene lost 0 bases and the J gene lost 5 bases, with 12 bases spanning the gap. Germline-derived CDR1 and CDR2 are SGHRS and YFSETQ.

This sequence joins TRBV11-2 and TRBJ1-2; no reliable D call. The CDR3 is 15 amino acids. Trimming pared 0 bases from V and 3 bases from J, leaving 11 bases between. Germline CDR1 SGHAT, CDR2 FQNNGV. The chain's CDR3 is CASSLETNLDYGYTF. CDR3 in DNA: TGTGCCAGCAGCTTAGAGACAAACTTGGACTATGGCTACACCTTC.

This chain connects TRBV28 to TRBJ1-3; 7 bases are a match to TRBD1. Germline CDR1 and CDR2: MDHEN and SYDVKM. With 3 bases clipped from V and 4 bases from J, the junction kept 6 bases outside the gene matches. The CDR3 extends over 15 amino acids. In DNA, the CDR3 is TGTGCCAGCAGTTTCAGGGGGTCCTGGGGAAACACCATATATTTT. Translated, it gives CASSFRGSWGNTIYF.